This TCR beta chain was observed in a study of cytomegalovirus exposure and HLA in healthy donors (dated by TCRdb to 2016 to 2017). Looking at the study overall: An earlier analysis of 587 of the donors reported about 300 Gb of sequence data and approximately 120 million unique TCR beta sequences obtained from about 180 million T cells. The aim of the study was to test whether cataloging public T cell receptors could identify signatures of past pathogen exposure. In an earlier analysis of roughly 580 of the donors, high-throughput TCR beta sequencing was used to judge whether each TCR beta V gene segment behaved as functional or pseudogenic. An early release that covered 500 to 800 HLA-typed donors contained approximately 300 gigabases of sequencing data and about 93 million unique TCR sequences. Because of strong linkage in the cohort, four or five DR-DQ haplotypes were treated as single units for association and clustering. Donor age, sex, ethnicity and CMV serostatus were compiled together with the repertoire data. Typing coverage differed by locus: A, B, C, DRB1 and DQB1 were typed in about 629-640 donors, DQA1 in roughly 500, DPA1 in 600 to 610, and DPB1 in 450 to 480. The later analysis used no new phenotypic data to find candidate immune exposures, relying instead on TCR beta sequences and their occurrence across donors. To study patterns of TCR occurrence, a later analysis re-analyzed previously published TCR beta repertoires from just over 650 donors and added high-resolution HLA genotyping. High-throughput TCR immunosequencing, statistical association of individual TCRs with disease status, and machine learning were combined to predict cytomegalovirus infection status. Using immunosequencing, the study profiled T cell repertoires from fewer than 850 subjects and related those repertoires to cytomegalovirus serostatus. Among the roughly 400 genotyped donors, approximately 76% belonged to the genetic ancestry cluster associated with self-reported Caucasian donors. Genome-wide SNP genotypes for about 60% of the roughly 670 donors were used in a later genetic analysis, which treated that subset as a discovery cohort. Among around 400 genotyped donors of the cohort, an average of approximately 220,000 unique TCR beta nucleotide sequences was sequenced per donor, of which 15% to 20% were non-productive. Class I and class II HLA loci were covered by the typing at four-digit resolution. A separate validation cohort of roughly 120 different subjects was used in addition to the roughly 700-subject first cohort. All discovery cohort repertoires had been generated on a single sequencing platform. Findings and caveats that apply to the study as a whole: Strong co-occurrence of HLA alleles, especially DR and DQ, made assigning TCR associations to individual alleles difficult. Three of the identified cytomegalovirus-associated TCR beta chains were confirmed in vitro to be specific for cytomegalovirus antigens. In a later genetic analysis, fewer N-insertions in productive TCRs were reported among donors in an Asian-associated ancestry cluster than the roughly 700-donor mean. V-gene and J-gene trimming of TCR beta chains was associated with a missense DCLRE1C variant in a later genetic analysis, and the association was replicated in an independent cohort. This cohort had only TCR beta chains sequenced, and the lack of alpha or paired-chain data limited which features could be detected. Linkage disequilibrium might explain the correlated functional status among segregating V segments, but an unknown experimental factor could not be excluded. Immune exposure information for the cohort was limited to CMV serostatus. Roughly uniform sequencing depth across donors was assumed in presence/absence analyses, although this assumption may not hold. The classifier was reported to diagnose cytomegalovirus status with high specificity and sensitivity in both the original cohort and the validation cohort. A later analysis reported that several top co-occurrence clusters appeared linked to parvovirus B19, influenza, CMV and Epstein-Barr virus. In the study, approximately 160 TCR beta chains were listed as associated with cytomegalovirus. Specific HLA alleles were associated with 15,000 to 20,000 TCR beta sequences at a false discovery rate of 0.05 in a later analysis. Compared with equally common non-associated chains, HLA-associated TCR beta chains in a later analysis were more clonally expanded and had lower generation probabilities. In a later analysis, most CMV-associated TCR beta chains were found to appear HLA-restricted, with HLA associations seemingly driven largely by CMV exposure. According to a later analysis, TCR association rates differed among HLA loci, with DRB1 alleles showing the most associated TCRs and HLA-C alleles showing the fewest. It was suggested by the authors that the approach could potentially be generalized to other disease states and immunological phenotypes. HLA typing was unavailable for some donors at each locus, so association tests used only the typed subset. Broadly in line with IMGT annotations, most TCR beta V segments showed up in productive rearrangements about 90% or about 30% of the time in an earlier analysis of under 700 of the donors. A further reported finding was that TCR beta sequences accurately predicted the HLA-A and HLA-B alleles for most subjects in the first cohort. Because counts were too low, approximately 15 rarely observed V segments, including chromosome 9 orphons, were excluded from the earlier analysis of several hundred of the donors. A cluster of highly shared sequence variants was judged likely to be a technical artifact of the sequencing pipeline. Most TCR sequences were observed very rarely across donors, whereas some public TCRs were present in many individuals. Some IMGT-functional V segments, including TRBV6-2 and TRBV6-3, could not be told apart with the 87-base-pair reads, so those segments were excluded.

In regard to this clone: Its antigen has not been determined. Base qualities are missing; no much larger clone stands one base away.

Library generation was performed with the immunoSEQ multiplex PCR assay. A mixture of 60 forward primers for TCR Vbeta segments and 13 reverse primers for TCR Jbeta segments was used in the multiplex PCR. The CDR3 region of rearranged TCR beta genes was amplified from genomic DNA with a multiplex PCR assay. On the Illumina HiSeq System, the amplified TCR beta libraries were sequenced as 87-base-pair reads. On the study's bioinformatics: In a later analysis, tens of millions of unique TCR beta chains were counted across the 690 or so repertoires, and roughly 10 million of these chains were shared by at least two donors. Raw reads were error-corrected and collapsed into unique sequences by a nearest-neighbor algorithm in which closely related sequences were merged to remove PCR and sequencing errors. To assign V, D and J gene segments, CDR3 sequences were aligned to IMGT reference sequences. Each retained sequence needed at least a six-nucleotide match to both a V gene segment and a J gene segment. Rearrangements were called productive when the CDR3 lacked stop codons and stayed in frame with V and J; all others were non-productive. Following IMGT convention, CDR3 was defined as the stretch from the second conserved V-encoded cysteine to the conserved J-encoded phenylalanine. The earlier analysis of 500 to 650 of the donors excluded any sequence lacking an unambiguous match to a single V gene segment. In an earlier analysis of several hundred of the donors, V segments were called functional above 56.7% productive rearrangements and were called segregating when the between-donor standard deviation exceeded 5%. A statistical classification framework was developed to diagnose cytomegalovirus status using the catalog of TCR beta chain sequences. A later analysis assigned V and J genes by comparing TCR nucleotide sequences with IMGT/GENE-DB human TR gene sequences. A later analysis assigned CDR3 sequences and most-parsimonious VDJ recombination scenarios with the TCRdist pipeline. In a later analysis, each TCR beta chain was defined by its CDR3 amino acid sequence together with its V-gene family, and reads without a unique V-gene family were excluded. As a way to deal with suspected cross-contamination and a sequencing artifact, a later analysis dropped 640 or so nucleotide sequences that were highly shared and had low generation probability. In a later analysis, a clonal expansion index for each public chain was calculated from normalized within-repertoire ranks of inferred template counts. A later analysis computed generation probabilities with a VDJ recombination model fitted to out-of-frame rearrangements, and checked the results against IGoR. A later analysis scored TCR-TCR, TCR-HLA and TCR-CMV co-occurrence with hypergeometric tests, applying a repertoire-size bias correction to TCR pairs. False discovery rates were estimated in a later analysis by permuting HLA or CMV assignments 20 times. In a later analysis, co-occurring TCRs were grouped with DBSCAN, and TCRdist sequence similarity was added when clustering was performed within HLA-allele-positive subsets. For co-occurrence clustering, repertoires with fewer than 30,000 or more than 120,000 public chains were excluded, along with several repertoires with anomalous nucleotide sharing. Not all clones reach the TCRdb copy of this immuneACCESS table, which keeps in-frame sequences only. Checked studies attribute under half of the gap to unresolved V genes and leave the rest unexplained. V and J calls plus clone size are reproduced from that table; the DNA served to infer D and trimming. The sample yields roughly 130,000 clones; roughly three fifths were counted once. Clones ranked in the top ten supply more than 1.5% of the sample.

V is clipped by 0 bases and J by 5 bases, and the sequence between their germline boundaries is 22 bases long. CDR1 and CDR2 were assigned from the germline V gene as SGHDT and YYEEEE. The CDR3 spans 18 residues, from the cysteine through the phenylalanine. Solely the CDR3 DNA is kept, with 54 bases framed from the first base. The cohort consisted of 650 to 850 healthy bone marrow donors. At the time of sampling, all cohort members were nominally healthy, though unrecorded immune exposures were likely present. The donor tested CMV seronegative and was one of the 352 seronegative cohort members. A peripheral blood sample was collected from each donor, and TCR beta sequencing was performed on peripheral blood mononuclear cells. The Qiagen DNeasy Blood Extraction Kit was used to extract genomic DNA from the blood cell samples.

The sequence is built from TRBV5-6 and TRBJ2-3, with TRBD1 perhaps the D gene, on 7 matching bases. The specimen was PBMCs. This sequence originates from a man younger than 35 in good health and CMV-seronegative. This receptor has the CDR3 CASSLAFSRDSFGDTQYF. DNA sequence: TGTGCCAGCAGCTTGGCTTTCTCGCGGGACAGTTTTGGAGATACGCAGTATTTT.